The 5 T cell receptor beta chains below come from one sample, sequenced in a study of beta chain features in type 1 diabetes. The study reverse transcribed the entire isolated RNA, so it sequenced expressed TCRB transcripts. The data were produced by immunoSEQ multiplex PCR, yet TCRdb's version contains in-frame clones alone and is incomplete. In the table there are about 140,000 clones, approximately 9.8% of which are singletons. What was sequenced was central memory CD4+ T cells from blood. The receptors come from a woman aged 35 to 49 in good health.

This clone was found many times. The rearrangement links TRBV11-2 to TRBJ2-2; 8 bases agree with TRBD2. The CDR3 has 14 residues. Germline V CDR1 and CDR2: SGHAT, FQNNGV. Trimming at V came to 5 bases and at J to 7 bases, leaving 6 bases not matched to a gene. CDR3 in amino acids: CASSARGGNGELFF. In DNA form, the CDR3 reads TGTGCCAGCAGCGCTCGGGGGGGCAACGGGGAGCTGTTTTTT. The variable domain in full, with the rest retrieved from reference TRBV11-2 and TRBJ2-2, is EAGVAQSPRYKIIEKRQSVAFWCNPISGHATLYWYQQILGQGPKLLIQFQNNGVVDDSQLPKDRFSAERLKGVDSTLKIQPAKLEDSAVYLCASSARGGNGELFFGEGSRLTVL.

This clone was observed a handful of times. The chain uses TRBV14 and TRBJ2-3; D uncertain. Germline assignment: CDR1 SGHDN and CDR2 FVKESK. The CDR3 totals 13 residues. The V end was cut by 2 bases, the J end by 10 bases, with 13 bases between. The CDR3 protein is CASSQSLSYAQYF. CDR3 coding DNA: TGTGCCAGCAGCCAATCGTTGAGCTATGCGCAGTATTTT.

The chain combines TRBV4-1 with TRBJ2-3; 10 nucleotides line up with TRBD2. This CDR3 spans 18 amino acids. J gave up 2 bases and V 0 bases, and 8 bases lay outside the gene matches. CDR1 is MGHRA and CDR2 is YSYEKL in the germline V gene. CDR3 DNA: TGCGCCAGCAGCCAAGAAGGCCGGACTAGCGGATTCACAGATACGCAGTATTTT. Translated, it gives CASSQEGRTSGFTDTQYF.

The rearrangement joins TRBV5-5 to TRBJ2-3, with 8 bases fitting TRBD2. The J segment lost 2 bases and the V segment lost 7 bases, leaving 9 bases of the junction unmatched. This CDR3 spans 15 amino acids. CDR1 and CDR2 from the germline V gene are SGHKS and YYEKEE (reference sequence). For the CDR3, the DNA is TGTGCCAGCGCGAGGTTAGCGGGGTTCACAGATACGCAGTATTTT. This encodes CASARLAGFTDTQYF.

This clone turned up a few times. The chain joins TRBV5-1 to TRBJ1-2; D unresolved. Germline loops: CDR1 SGHRS, CDR2 YFSETQ. This CDR3 is built from 13 residues. V was pared by 4 bases and J by 8 bases, with 15 bases between. The CDR3 here is CASSRGVGEGYTF. The CDR3, as DNA: TGCGCCAGCAGCCGGGGAGTCGGGGAGGGCTACACCTTC.